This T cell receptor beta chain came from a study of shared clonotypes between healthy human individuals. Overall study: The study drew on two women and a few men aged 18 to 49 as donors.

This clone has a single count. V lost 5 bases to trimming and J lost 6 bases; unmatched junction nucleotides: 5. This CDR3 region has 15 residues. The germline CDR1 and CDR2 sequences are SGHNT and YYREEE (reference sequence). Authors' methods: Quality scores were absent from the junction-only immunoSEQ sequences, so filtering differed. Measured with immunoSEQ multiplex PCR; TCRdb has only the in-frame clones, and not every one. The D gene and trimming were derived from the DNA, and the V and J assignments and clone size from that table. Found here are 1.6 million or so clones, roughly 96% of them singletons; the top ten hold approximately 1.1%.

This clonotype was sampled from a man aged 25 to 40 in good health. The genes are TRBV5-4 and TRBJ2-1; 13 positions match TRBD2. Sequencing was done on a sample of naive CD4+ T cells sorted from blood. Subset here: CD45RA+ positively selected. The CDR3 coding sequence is TGTGCCAGCAGGATGGGACTAGCGGGAATCAATGAGCAGTTCTTC. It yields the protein CASRMGLAGINEQFF.